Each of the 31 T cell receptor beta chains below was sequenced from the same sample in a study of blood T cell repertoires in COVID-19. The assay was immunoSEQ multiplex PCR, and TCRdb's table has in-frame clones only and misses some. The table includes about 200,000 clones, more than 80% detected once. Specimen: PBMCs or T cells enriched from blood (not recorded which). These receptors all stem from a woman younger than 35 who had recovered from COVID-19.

The chain's CDR3 is CATSKPSGGAHTQYF. The CDR3 DNA sequence: TGTGCCACCAGCAAACCTAGCGGGGGGGCCCATACGCAGTATTTT. The gene calls are TRBV15 and TRBJ2-3; TRBD2 aligns across 12 bases. The CDR3 extends over 15 amino acids. Germline V gives CDR1 LNHNV, CDR2 YYDKDF (reference sequence). The V and J ends lost 4 bases and 7 bases, in that order; junction bases with no gene match: 6.

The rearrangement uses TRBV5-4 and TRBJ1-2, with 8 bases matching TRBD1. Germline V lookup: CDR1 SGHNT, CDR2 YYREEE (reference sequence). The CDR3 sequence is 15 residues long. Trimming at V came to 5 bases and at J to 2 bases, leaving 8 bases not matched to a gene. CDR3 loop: CASRYGQGGNYGYTF. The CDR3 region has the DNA TGTGCCAGCAGATACGGACAGGGTGGGAACTATGGCTACACCTTC.

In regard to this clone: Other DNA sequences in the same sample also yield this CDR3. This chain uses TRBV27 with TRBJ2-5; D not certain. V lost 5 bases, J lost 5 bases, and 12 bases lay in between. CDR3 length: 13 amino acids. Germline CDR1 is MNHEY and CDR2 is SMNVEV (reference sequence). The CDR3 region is CASSPRWQETQYF. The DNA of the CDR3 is TGTGCCAGCAGTCCCCGTTGGCAGGAGACCCAGTACTTC.

Here the CDR3 DNA reads TGTGCCAGCAGTTTAGCACAGGGGGCTTTCGGTGGTGAAAAACTGTTTTTT. Translating it yields CASSLAQGAFGGEKLFF. The genes are TRBV28 and TRBJ1-4; the match to TRBD1 covers 9 bases. The CDR3 runs to 17 residues. With V trimmed by 2 bases and J by 7 bases, 11 bases remained unmatched. The germline gives CDR1 MDHEN, CDR2 SYDVKM.

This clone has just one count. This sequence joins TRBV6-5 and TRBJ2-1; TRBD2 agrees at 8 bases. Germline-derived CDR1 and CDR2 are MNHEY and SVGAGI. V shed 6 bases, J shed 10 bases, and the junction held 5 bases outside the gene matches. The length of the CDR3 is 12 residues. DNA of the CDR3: TGTGCCAGCAGCCTCGGGACTAGGGAGCAGTTCTTC. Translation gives CASSLGTREQFF.

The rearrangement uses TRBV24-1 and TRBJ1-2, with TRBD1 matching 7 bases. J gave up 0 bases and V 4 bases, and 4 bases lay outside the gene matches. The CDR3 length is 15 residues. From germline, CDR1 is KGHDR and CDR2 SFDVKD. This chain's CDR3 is CATSEGTAANYGYTF. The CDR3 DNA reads TGTGCCACCAGTGAGGGGACAGCAGCTAACTATGGCTACACCTTC.

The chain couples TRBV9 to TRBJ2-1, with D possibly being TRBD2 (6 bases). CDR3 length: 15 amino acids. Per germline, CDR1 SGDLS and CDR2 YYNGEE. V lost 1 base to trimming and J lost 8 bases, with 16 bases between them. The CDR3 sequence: CASSVKVRPGDEQFF. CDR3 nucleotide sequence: TGTGCCAGCAGCGTAAAGGTACGACCGGGGGATGAGCAGTTCTTC.

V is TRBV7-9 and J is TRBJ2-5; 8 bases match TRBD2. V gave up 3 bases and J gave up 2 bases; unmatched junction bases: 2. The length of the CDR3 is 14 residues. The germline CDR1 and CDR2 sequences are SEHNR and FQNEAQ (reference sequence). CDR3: CASSFGRGQETQYF. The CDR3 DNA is TGTGCCAGCAGCTTCGGGAGGGGGCAAGAGACCCAGTACTTC.

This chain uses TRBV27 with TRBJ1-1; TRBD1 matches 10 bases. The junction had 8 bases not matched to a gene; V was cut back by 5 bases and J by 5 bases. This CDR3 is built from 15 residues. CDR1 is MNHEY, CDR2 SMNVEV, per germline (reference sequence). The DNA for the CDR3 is TGTGCCAGCAGTACTAGACAGGGGGCGAGGACTGAAGCTTTCTTT. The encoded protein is CASSTRQGARTEAFF.

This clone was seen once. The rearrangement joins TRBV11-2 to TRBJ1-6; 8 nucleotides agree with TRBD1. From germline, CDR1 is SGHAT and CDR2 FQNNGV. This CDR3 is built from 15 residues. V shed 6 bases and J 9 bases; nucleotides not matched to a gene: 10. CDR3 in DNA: TGTGCCAGCAGTAGCGGTGGACAGGGAGGTTCACCCCTCCACTTT. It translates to CASSSGGQGGSPLHF.

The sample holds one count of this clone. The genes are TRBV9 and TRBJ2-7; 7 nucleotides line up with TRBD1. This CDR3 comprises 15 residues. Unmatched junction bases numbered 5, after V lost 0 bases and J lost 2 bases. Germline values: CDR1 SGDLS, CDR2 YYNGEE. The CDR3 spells CASSVEGTEAYEQYF. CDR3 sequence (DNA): TGTGCCAGCAGCGTAGAGGGGACAGAAGCCTACGAGCAGTACTTC.

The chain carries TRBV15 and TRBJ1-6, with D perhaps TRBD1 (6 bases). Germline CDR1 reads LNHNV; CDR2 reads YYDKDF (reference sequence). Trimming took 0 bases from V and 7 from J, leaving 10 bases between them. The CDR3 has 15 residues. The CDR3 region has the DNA TGTGCCACCAGCAGAGATAGGGGGAACAATTCACCCCTCCACTTT. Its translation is CATSRDRGNNSPLHF.

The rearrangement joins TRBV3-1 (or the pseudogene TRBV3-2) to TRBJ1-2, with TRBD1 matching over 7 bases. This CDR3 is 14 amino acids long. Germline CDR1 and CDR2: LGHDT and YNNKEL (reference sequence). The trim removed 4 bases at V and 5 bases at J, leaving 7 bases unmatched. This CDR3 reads CASSPRQGRYGYTF. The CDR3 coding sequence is TGTGCCAGCAGCCCGCGACAGGGCCGATATGGCTACACCTTC.

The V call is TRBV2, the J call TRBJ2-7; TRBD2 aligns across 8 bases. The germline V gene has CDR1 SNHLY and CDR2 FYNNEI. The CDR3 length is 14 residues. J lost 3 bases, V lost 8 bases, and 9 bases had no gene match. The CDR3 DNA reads TGTGCCAGCTCTCGTGGAGCGGGAGTCTACGAGCAGTACTTC. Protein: CASSRGAGVYEQYF. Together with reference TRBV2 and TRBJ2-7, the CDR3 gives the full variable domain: EPEVTQTPSHQVTQMGQEVILRCVPISNHLYFYWYRQILGQKVEFLVSFYNNEISEKSEIFDDQFSVERPDGSNFTLKIRSTKLEDSAMYFCASSRGAGVYEQYFGPGTRLTVT.

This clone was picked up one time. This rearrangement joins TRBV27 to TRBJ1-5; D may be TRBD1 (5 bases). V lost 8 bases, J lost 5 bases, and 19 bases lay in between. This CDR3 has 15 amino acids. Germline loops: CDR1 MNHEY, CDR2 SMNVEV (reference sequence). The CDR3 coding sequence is TGTGCCAGCGCAAATGAAGGGGAACGGCATCAGCCCCAGCATTTT. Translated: CASANEGERHQPQHF.

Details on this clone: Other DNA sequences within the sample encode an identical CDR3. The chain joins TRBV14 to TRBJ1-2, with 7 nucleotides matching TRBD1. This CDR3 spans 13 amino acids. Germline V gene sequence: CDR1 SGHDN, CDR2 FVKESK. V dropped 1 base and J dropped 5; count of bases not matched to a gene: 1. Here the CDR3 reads CASSQGQGYGYTF. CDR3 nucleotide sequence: TGTGCCAGCAGCCAAGGACAGGGATATGGCTACACCTTC.

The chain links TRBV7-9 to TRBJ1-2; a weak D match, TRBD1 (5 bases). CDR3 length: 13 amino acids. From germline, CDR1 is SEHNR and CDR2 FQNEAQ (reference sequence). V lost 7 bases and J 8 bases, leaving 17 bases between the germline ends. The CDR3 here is CASNPQGGGGYTF. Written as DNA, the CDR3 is TGTGCCAGCAATCCCCAGGGTGGCGGAGGCTACACCTTC.

In nucleotides, the CDR3 is TGTGCCAGCAGGGCGGGGACGGCAGGTGAGCAGTACTTC. Protein product: CASRAGTAGEQYF. V and J are TRBV6-5 and TRBJ2-7; the D gene is possibly TRBD2 (6 bases). The CDR3 has 13 residues. V was pared by 6 bases and J by 7 bases, with 16 bases between. CDR1 MNHEY and CDR2 SVGAGI come from the germline V gene.

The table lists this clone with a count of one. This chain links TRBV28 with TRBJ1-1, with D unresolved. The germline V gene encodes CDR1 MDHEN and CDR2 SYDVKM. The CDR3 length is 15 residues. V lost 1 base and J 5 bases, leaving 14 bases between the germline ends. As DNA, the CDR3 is TGTGCCAGCAGTTTATTTGTGGGCCGAGTAACTGAAGCTTTCTTT. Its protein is CASSLFVGRVTEAFF.

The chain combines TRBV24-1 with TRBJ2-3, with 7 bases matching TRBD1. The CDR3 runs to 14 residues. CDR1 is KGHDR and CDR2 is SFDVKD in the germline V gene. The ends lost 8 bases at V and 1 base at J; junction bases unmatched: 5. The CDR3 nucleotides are TGTGCCACCACAGGGACAGACGGCACAGATACGCAGTATTTT. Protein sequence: CATTGTDGTDTQYF.

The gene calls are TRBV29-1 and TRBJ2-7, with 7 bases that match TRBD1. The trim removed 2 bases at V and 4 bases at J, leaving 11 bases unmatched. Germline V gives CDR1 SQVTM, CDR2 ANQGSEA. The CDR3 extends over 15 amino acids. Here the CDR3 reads CSVERLDRNGYEQYF. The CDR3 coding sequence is TGCAGCGTTGAAAGGTTGGACAGGAACGGGTACGAGCAGTACTTC.

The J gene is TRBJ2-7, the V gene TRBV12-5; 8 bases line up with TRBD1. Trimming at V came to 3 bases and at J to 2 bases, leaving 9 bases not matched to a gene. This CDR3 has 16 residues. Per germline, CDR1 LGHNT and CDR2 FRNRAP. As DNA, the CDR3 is TGTGCTAGTGGTTTAACCCGCGGACAGGGAACCTACGAGCAGTACTTC. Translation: CASGLTRGQGTYEQYF. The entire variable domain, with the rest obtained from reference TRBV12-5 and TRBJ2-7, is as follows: DARVTQTPRHKVTEMGQEVTMRCQPILGHNTVFWYRQTMMQGLELLAYFRNRAPLDDSGMPKDRFSAEMPDATLATLKIQPSEPRDSAVYFCASGLTRGQGTYEQYFGPGTRLTVT.

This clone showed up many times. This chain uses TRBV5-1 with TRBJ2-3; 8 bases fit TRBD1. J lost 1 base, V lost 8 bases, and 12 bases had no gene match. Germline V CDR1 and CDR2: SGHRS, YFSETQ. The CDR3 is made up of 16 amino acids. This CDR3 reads CASGQGLDAGTDTQYF. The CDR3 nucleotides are TGCGCCAGTGGACAGGGTCTGGATGCGGGCACAGATACGCAGTATTTT.

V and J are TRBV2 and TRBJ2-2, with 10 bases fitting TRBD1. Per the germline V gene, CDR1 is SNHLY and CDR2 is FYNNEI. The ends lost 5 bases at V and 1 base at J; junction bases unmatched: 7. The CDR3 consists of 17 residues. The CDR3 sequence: CASSSRRDRGNTGELFF. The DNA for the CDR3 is TGTGCCAGCAGTTCACGCCGGGACAGGGGGAACACCGGGGAGCTGTTTTTT.

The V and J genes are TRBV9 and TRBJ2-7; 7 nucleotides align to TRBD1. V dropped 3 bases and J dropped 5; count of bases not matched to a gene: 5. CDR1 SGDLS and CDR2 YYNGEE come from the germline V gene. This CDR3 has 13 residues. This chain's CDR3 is CASSGSRGNEQYF. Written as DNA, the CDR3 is TGTGCCAGCAGCGGATCCAGGGGGAACGAGCAGTACTTC.

The CDR3 coding sequence is TGTGCCAGCAGTATGCTGGGGACTACAAGCACAGATACGCAGTATTTT. This gives the protein CASSMLGTTSTDTQYF. The J gene is TRBJ2-3, the V gene TRBV28; TRBD2 agrees at 7 bases. This CDR3 is 16 amino acids long. The germline CDR1 and CDR2 sequences are MDHEN and SYDVKM. With 5 bases clipped from V and 0 bases from J, the junction kept 8 bases outside the gene matches.

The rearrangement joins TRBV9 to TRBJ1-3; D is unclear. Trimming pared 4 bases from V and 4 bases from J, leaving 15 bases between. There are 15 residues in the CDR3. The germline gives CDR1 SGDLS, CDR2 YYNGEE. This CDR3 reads CASSPDVVRGNTIYF. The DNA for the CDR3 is TGTGCCAGCAGCCCCGATGTGGTTCGGGGAAACACCATATATTTT.

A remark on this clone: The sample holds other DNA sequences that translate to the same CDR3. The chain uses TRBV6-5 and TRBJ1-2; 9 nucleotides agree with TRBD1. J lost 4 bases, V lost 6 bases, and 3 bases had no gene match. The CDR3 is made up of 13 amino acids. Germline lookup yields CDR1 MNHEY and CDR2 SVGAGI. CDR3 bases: TGTGCCAGCAGCCAGGACAGGGGCTATGGCTACACCTTC. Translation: CASSQDRGYGYTF.

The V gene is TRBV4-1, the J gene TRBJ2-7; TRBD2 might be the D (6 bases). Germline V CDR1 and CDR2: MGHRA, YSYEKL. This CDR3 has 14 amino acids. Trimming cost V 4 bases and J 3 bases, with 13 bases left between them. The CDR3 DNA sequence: TGCGCCAGCAGCCCCGGAGGGGCTTTCTACGAGCAGTACTTC. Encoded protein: CASSPGGAFYEQYF.

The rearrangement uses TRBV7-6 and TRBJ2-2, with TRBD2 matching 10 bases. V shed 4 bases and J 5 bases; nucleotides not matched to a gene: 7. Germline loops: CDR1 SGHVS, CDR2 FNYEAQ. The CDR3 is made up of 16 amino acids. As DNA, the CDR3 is TGTGCCAGCAGCTCAGCGGGGGGGCCGCGAACCGGGGAGCTGTTTTTT. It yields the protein CASSSAGGPRTGELFF.

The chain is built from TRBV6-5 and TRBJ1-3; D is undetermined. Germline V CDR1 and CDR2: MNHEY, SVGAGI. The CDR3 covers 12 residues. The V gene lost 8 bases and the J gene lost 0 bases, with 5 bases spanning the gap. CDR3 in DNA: TGTGCCAGCGCCGGCTCTGGAAACACCATATATTTT. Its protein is CASAGSGNTIYF.